This T cell receptor (beta chain) derives from a study of control samples from healthy donors and cancer patients. CDR1 is LNHNV, CDR2 YYDKDF, per germline (reference sequence). V was clipped by 6 bases and J by 9 bases, with 21 bases between them. This CDR3 spans 15 amino acids. A few counts support this clone. Sequencing was performed with immunoSEQ multiplex PCR; in TCRdb, only in-frame clones are kept and a portion is missing. The sample has around 90,000 clones; around 85% are singletons. The chain recombines TRBV15 with TRBJ1-5, with D hard to call. This receptor was obtained from a man aged 30 to 39 in good health. Sample: blood. The CDR3 spells CATREETSGGLPQHF. The CDR3 nucleotides read TGTGCCACCAGAGAAGAGACGTCGGGTGGGCTGCCCCAGCATTTT.